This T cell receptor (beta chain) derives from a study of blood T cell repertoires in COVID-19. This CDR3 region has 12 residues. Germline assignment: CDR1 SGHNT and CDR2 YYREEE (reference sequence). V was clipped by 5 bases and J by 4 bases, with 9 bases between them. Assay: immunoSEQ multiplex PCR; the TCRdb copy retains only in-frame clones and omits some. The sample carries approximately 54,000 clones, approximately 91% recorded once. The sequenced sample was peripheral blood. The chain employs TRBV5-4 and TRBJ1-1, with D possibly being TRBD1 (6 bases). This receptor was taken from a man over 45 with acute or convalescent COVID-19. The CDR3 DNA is TGTGCCAGCAGTGGACAGCCCACTGAAGCTTTCTTT. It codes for CASSGQPTEAFF.